This TCR beta chain was identified during a study of T cell changes during pregnancy in multiple sclerosis. The method was immunoSEQ multiplex PCR; TCRdb's version includes in-frame clones alone and lacks a portion of them. The table shows more than 65,000 clones, with approximately 87% occurring only once. Trimming removed 6 bases from V and 8 bases from J; junction bases left unmatched: 9. Germline assignment: CDR1 SNHLY and CDR2 FYNNEI. The CDR3 extends over 14 amino acids. The sample in question was peripheral blood, obtained after pregnancy. The origin of this receptor is a female donor in good health, enrolled as a control in a pregnancy study. V gene TRBV2 combines with J gene TRBJ2-1, with 8 bases that match TRBD2. Here the CDR3 reads CASRLGLAGHEQFF. DNA of the CDR3: TGTGCCAGCAGGTTAGGGCTAGCGGGTCATGAGCAGTTCTTC.